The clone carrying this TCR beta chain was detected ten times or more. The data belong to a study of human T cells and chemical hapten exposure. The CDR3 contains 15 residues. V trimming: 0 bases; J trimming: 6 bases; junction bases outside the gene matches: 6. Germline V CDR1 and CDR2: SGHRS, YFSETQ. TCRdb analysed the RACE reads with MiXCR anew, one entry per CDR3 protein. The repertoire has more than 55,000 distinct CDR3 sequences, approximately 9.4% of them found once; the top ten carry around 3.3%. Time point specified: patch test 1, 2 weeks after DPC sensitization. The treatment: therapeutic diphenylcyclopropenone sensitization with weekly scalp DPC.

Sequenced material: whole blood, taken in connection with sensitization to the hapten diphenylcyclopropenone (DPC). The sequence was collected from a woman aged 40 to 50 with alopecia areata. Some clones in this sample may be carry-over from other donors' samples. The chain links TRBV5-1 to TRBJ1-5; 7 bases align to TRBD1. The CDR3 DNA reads TGCGCCAGCAGCTTGGAAGGGGGCAGGGGTCAGCCCCAGCATTTT. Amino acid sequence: CASSLEGGRGQPQHF.